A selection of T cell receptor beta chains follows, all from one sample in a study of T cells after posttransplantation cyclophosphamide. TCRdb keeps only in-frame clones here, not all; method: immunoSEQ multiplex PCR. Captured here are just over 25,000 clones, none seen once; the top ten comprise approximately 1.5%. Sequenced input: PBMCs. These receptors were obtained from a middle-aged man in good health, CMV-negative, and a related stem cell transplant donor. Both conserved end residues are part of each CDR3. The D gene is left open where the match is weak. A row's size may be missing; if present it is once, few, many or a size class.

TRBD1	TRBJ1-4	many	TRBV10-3	CATRTGPNEKLFF	TGTGCCACCCGGACAGGGCCTAATGAAAAACTGTTTTTT
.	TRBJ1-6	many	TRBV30	CAWSKAVNSPLHF	TGTGCCTGGAGTAAGGCGGTAAATTCACCCCTCCACTTT
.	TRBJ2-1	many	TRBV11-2	CASSLDPAGAWGEQFF	TGTGCCAGCAGCTTAGATCCAGCGGGCGCTTGGGGTGAGCAGTTCTTC
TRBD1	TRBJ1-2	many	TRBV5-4	CASSPRQGYYGYTF	TGTGCCAGCAGCCCCCGACAGGGGTACTATGGCTACACCTTC
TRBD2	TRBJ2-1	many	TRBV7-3	CASSLMGWGGSADEEQFF	TGTGCCAGCAGCTTAATGGGTTGGGGGGGTTCTGCGGATGAGGAGCAGTTCTTC
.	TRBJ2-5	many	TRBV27	CASSLNPRVNLYF	TGTGCCAGCAGTTTAAACCCCAGGGTCAACTTATACTTC
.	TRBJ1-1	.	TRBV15	CATSRAMAGDMNTEAFF	TGTGCCACCAGCAGAGCCATGGCGGGGGACATGAACACTGAAGCTTTCTTT
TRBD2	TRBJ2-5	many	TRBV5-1	CASSPGLAGETQYF	TGCGCCAGCAGCCCGGGACTAGCGGGCGAGACCCAGTACTTC
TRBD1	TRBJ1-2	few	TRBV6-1	CASSRTGSLTF	TGTGCCAGCAGCCGGACAGGGTCTCTCACCTTC
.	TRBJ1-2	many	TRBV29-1	CSVVQGNYGYTF	TGCAGCGTCGTTCAGGGGAACTATGGCTACACCTTC
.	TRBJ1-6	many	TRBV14	CASSRQTWNSPLHF	TGTGCCAGCAGCCGACAGACCTGGAATTCACCCCTCCACTTT
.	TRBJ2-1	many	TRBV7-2	CASSFSSGNYNEQFF	TGTGCCAGCAGCTTTAGTAGCGGAAATTACAATGAGCAGTTCTTC
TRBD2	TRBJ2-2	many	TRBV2	CASSQAGGSIGELFF	TGTGCCAGCAGCCAAGCGGGAGGGTCGATCGGGGAGCTGTTTTTT
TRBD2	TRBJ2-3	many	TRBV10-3	CAISESSAGATDTQYF	TGTGCCATCAGTGAGTCGAGTGCGGGAGCAACAGATACGCAGTATTTT
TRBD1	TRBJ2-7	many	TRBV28	CASSAPGQGAREQYF	TGTGCCAGCAGCGCACCGGGACAGGGGGCTCGGGAGCAGTACTTC
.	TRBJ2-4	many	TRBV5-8	CASSLTGRAKNIQYF	TGTGCCAGCAGCCTGACAGGGAGGGCCAAAAACATTCAGTACTTC
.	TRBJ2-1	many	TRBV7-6	CASSLIGDEQFF	TGTGCCAGCAGCTTAATCGGGGATGAGCAGTTCTTC
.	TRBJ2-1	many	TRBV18	CASSLALEQFF	TGTGCCAGCTCACTGGCTCTGGAGCAGTTCTTC
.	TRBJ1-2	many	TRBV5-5	CASSLELGVDYGYTF	TGTGCCAGCAGCTTGGAGTTAGGAGTGGACTATGGCTACACCTTC
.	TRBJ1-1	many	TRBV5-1	CASSLDGGNTEAFF	TGCGCCAGCAGCTTGGACGGGGGTAACACTGAAGCTTTCTTT
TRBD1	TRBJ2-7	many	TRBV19	CASSIANPGQGDYEQYF	TGTGCCAGTAGTATCGCAAACCCGGGACAGGGGGACTACGAGCAGTACTTC
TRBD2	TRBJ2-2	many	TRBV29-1	CSVDRWGAGGPSTGELFF	TGCAGCGTTGACAGGTGGGGAGCGGGAGGGCCCTCCACCGGGGAGCTGTTTTTT
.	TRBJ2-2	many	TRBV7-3	CASSPSSSNPGELFF	TGTGCCAGCAGCCCTAGCTCTAGTAACCCCGGGGAGCTGTTTTTT
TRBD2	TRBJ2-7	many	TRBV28	CASGLAAHYSYEQYF	TGTGCCAGCGGTCTAGCGGCGCACTACTCCTACGAGCAGTACTTC
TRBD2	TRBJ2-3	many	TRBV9	CASSETSGRITSTDTQYF	TGTGCCAGCAGCGAAACTAGCGGGAGGATTACTAGCACAGATACGCAGTATTTT
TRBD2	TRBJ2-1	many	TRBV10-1	CASSELAGGSYNEQFF	TGCGCCAGCAGTGAGCTAGCGGGGGGCTCCTACAATGAGCAGTTCTTC
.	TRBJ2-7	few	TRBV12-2	CASRSEGGWGSYEQYF	TGTGCAAGTCGCTCCGAGGGAGGGTGGGGCTCCTACGAGCAGTACTTC
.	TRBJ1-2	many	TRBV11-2	CASSSRAGGGYTF	TGTGCCAGCAGCTCCCGGGCCGGCGGGGGCTACACCTTC
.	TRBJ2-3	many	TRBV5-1	CASSLAQGADTQYF	TGCGCCAGCAGCTTGGCACAGGGAGCAGATACGCAGTATTTT
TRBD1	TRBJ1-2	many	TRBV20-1	CSAVDRGGYTF	TGCAGTGCTGTGGACAGGGGAGGCTACACCTTC
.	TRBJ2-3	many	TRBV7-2	CASSPTTDTQYF	TGTGCCAGCAGTCCTACTACAGATACGCAGTATTTT
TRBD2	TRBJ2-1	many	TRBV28	CASSSPQLAGEGNEQFF	TGTGCCAGCAGTTCTCCCCAACTAGCGGGAGAGGGCAATGAGCAGTTCTTC
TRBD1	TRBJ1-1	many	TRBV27	CASSPRQGMNTEAFF	TGTGCCAGCAGTCCTAGACAGGGGATGAACACTGAAGCTTTCTTT
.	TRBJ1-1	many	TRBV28	CASSLGGVGNTEAFF	TGTGCCAGCAGTTTGGGCGGGGTTGGGAACACTGAAGCTTTCTTT
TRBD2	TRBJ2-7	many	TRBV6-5	CASSYSSGGLPYEQYF	TGTGCCAGCAGTTACTCGAGCGGGGGGCTACCCTACGAGCAGTACTTC
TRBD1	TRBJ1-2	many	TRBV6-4	CASSDVAGGGDRGKRDYGYTF	TGTGCCAGCAGTGACGTAGCAGGTGGAGGGGACAGGGGAAAAAGGGACTATGGCTACACCTTC
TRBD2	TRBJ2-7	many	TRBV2	CASSVAAGAYEQYF	TGTGCCAGCAGTGTGGCAGCGGGAGCCTACGAGCAGTACTTC
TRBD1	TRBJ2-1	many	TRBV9	CASSAAGTGNNEQFF	TGTGCCAGCAGCGCAGCCGGGACAGGGAATAATGAGCAGTTCTTC
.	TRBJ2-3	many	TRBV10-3	CAIGTPEDTQYF	TGTGCCATCGGGACTCCGGAGGATACGCAGTATTTT
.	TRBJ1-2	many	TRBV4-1	CASSLTDAYGYTF	TGCGCCAGCAGCCTGACAGACGCCTATGGCTACACCTTC
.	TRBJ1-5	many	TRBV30	CAWSSDSSNQPQHF	TGTGCCTGGAGTTCGGACAGTAGCAATCAGCCCCAGCATTTT
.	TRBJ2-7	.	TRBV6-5	CASSSQGYEQYF	TGTGCCAGCAGTTCCCAGGGCTACGAGCAGTACTTC
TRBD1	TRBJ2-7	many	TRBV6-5	CASSYGTGKYEQYF	TGTGCCAGCAGTTATGGGACAGGGAAATACGAGCAGTACTTC
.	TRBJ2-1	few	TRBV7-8	CASSAAGPDYNEQFF	TGTGCCAGCAGCGCTGCGGGGCCAGATTACAATGAGCAGTTCTTC
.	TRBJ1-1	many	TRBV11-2	CASSARVQNTEAFF	TGTGCCAGCAGCGCCCGGGTCCAGAACACTGAAGCTTTCTTT
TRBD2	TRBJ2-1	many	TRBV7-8	CASSLGSGGYNEQFF	TGTGCCAGCAGCTTAGGAAGCGGGGGCTACAATGAGCAGTTCTTC
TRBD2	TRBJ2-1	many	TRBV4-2	CASGSSAGGLYNEQFF	TGTGCCAGCGGGAGTAGCGCGGGAGGGCTCTACAATGAGCAGTTCTTC
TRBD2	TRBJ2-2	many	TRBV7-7	CASSLTRGGRPGELFF	TGTGCTAGCAGCTTAACTCGGGGGGGCCGTCCCGGGGAGCTGTTTTTT
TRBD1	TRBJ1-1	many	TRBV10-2	CASSDPGTGGSTEAFF	TGCGCCAGCAGCGACCCCGGGACAGGGGGGAGCACTGAAGCTTTCTTT
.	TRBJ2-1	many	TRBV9	CASSVVGYNEQFF	TGTGCCAGCAGCGTAGTCGGCTACAATGAGCAGTTCTTC
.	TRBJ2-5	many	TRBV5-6	CASSQTGIGTQYF	TGTGCCAGCAGCCAAACAGGGATAGGGACCCAGTACTTC
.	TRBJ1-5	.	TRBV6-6	CASSYSNSIQPQHF	TGTGCCAGCAGTTACTCTAACTCGATCCAGCCCCAGCATTTT
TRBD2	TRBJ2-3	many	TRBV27	CASSSRRRIAERGGADTQYF	TGTGCCAGCAGTTCCCGGCGCCGGATTGCGGAGCGGGGGGGTGCAGATACGCAGTATTTT
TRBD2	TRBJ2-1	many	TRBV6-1	CASSEKTGGGNEQFF	TGTGCCAGCAGTGAAAAAACGGGGGGAGGCAATGAGCAGTTCTTC
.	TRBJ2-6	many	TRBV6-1	CASSERDTHRSGANVLTF	TGTGCCAGCAGTGAAAGGGACACCCACCGCTCTGGGGCCAACGTCCTGACTTTC